Listed below are T cell receptor beta chains from one sample, sequenced in a study of shared clonotypes between healthy human individuals. Here immunoSEQ multiplex PCR was the method, and the copy in TCRdb shows in-frame clones only, minus some. The sample lists about 2 million clones, 85% to 95% seen once, with around 1.1% in the top ten. The sample was naive CD8+ T cells sorted from blood. Receptors originate from a man in his late teens or twenties in good health. Both conserved end residues are part of each CDR3. The order of the fields is clone size, V gene, CDR3 protein. Only some rows state a clone size, as once, few, many or a class for expanded clones.

NA	TRBV5-1	CASTAEGGRVVRGEAFF
NA	TRBV6-5	CASSYAATGINEQYF
NA	TRBV5-6	CASSLDPEDEAFF
NA	TRBV28	CASSLGTSGANVLTF
NA	TRBV6-6	CASSSGPYNEQFF
NA	TRBV7-2	CASSPTPPGAPYEQYF
NA	TRBV15	CATSRDMDRGTSGNTIYF
NA	TRBV10-2	CASSEMGPQYNEQFF
many	TRBV30	CAWNQGRATGELFF
NA	TRBV13	CASSFLGLESGYTF
NA	TRBV4-1	CASSQDKGGRMGTGELFF
NA	TRBV10-2	CASTEGVSGIVDTQYF
NA	TRBV2	CASSDGEGTSGYEQYF
NA	TRBV27	CASSPDRGPLDGYTF
NA	TRBV29-1	CSVAGLAGEYEQYF
once	TRBV9	CASSPTSGEAFF
once	TRBV5-4	CASSSPYEQYF
NA	TRBV13	CASSPPDSNEQFF
NA	TRBV5-6	CASSFQGGEQFF
NA	TRBV9	CASSVTWGPNTGELFF
NA	TRBV10-1	CASSDRGFGYEQYF
NA	TRBV10-3	CAISPPGVSGNTIYF
NA	TRBV7-9	CASSSTGAEAFF
NA	TRBV30	CAWNHGSSGNTIYF
once	TRBV6-1	CASIAGLGAEAFF
NA	TRBV15	CATAFSSYNEQFF
NA	TRBV29-1	CSVEWGPDTQYF
NA	TRBV15	CATSTLGYGYTF
NA	TRBV6-5	CASSPGTGGTGELFF
few	TRBV27	CASSWAANYGYTF
once	TRBV2	CASSEPGTSGTGELFF
NA	TRBV10-2	CASGQILPYEQYF
NA	TRBV7-9	CASSLVPGSGSDTQYF
NA	TRBV16	CASSQSRGAQETQYF
NA	TRBV2	CASSLGQGANTEAFF
NA	TRBV4-1	CASSPQAAGVAGANVLTF
NA	TRBV5-4	CASSPGLALWGESYEQYF
NA	TRBV28	CASRQGLTEAFF
NA	TRBV14	CASSPLTSTGFYGYTF
NA	TRBV9	CASSGGTGSPPLHF
NA	TRBV7-9	CASSGTGNEAFF
once	TRBV29-1	CSVVLSGANVLTF
NA	TRBV6-6	CASSYYRDPKETQYF
NA	TRBV12-5	CASGLWGFGRDYGYTF
NA	TRBV6-5	CASRLTSGSGNEQFF
NA	TRBV9	CASSVGFDTQYF
NA	TRBV18	CASSPHSLAYEQYF
NA	TRBV9	CASSALEYGYTF
once	TRBV27	CASSLRDSNQPQHF
NA	TRBV13	CASSLQGPGVHEQYF
NA	TRBV2	CASSEGAPYGYTF
NA	TRBV27	CASSLGPTGLNEQFF
NA	TRBV4-3	CASSQDGSDPEQFF